This is a list of T cell receptor beta chains from one sample in a study of shared clonotypes between healthy human individuals. Here immunoSEQ multiplex PCR was the method, and the copy in TCRdb shows in-frame clones only, minus some. The sample has hundreds of thousands of clones, 60% to 75% seen once. Sequenced: memory CD4+ T cells sorted from blood. These receptor sequences come from a woman in her thirties in good health. CDR3s include the opening cysteine and the closing phenylalanine or tryptophan. D genes are given only for firm matches. Clone size is not always given. Where it is, it says once, few, many or a class for expanded clones.

TRBJ2-1,-,TRBV2,-,CASSEATSGTRQFF,TGTGCCAGCAGTGAAGCGACTAGTGGGACTCGGCAGTTCTTC
TRBJ1-3,-,TRBV6-5,TRBD1,CATSGGPGNTIYF,TGTGCCACCTCAGGGGGCCCTGGAAACACCATATATTTT
TRBJ2-1,-,TRBV7-2,TRBD2,CASSTGTTTYNEQFF,TGTGCCAGCAGCACCGGGACTACCACCTACAATGAGCAGTTCTTC
TRBJ2-7,-,TRBV28,TRBD2,CASSLAGGPFYEQYF,TGTGCCAGCAGCCTAGCGGGAGGGCCCTTTTACGAGCAGTACTTC
TRBJ2-2,few,TRBV4-2,TRBD1,CASSQYLLGQGGTGELFF,TGTGCCAGCAGCCAATACCTATTAGGACAGGGGGGGACCGGGGAGCTGTTTTTT
TRBJ1-3,-,TRBV28,-,CASLSPQGGNTIYF,TGTGCCAGCCTTTCTCCCCAGGGTGGAAACACCATATATTTT
TRBJ2-7,-,TRBV30,TRBD2,CAGSTVGLAYEQYF,TGTGCCGGGTCTACAGTGGGACTAGCTTACGAGCAGTACTTC
TRBJ2-7,-,TRBV19,TRBD1,CASSRGQVWSGGYEQYF,TGTGCCAGTAGTCGTGGACAGGTTTGGTCTGGTGGTTACGAGCAGTACTTC
TRBJ1-4,-,TRBV15,-,CATSRGPGGTNEKLFF,TGTGCCACCAGCAGAGGGCCGGGAGGAACTAATGAAAAACTGTTTTTT
TRBJ2-5,many,TRBV28,TRBD2,CATRTSGRASVGETQYF,TGTGCCACGAGGACTAGCGGGAGGGCCTCGGTCGGGGAGACCCAGTACTTC
TRBJ1-2,-,TRBV28,TRBD1,CASRPKEQGWRGYGYTF,TGTGCCAGCAGACCAAAGGAACAGGGGTGGAGGGGCTATGGCTACACCTTC
TRBJ1-1,-,TRBV19,TRBD1,CASSIEGQGGTEAFF,TGTGCCAGTAGTATAGAAGGACAGGGGGGGACTGAAGCTTTCTTT
TRBJ1-5,-,TRBV28,-,CASSLPPGSNQPQHF,TGTGCCAGCAGTTTACCGCCAGGTAGCAATCAGCCCCAGCATTTT
TRBJ1-2,-,TRBV6-5,-,CASSYSLTFGGYTF,TGTGCCAGCAGTTACTCGCTAACTTTTGGGGGCTACACCTTC
TRBJ2-7,-,TRBV16,-,CASSLVVSYEQYF,TGTGCCAGCAGCCTAGTGGTCTCCTACGAGCAGTACTTC
TRBJ2-7,-,TRBV28,-,CASSQAYEQYF,TGTGCCAGCAGCCAGGCCTACGAGCAGTACTTC
TRBJ1-3,-,TRBV9,-,CASSLTSGNTIYF,TGTGCCAGCAGCTTGACCTCTGGAAACACCATATATTTT
TRBJ1-1,-,TRBV7-9,TRBD1,CASSLDGTGVNTEAFF,TGTGCCAGCAGCTTAGACGGGACAGGGGTGAACACTGAAGCTTTCTTT
TRBJ2-1,-,TRBV5-1,-,CASSKSDLNEQFF,TGCGCCAGCAGCAAGTCAGATCTCAATGAGCAGTTCTTC
TRBJ2-1,-,TRBV5-1,-,CASSLDRDTQFF,TGCGCCAGCAGCTTGGATCGCGATACCCAGTTCTTC
TRBJ1-1,-,TRBV11-2,-,CASSKPRQKNTEAFF,TGTGCCAGCAGCAAGCCAAGACAGAAGAACACTGAAGCTTTCTTT